This T cell receptor (beta chain) was found in a study of T cell responses to AZD1222 COVID-19 vaccine. Regarding the study as a whole: Elevations in Spike-specific TCR breadth and depth followed administration of two AZD1222 doses. The sample set comprised mostly white British donors with more females, and clonal diversity was possibly underestimated.

CDR1 is MDHEN, CDR2 SYDVKM, per germline. CDR3 length: 17 residues. The junction had 10 bases not matched to a gene; V was cut back by 5 bases and J by 2 bases. Assay: immunoSEQ multiplex PCR; the TCRdb copy retains only in-frame clones and omits some. In the table there are approximately 120,000 clones, roughly 85% of which are singletons. This clone is a singleton in its sample. Antigen unknown. This TCR came from an adult who received the AZD1222 COVID-19 vaccine. The material sequenced was peripheral blood, taken 28 days after the second AZD1222 dose. The V call is TRBV28, the J call TRBJ1-4, with 8 nucleotides matching TRBD1. CDR3 in DNA: TGTGCCAGCAGTCCTAGGACAGGGACGAGGACTAATGAAAAACTGTTTTTT. This gives the protein CASSPRTGTRTNEKLFF.